This passage covers 32 T cell receptor beta chains from one sample sequenced in a study of blood T cell repertoires in COVID-19. TCRdb's copy holds only in-frame clones and misses some; the assay was immunoSEQ multiplex PCR. The sample holds more than 45,000 clones, roughly 85% seen once. The sequenced material came from peripheral blood. The receptors were sampled from a human donor in a cohort sampled during active COVID-19.

This clone appeared once. The rearrangement joins TRBV10-2 to TRBJ1-2; D may be TRBD1 (5 bases). Looked up from germline, CDR1 is WSHSY and CDR2 is SAAADI. The CDR3 loop spans 14 amino acids. Trimming took off 2 bases at V and 6 bases at J, with 13 bases between the two ends. The CDR3 DNA is TGCGCCAGCAGTGAGGGCAGGGTTAAGGATGGCTACACCTTC. Encoded protein: CASSEGRVKDGYTF.

The chain uses TRBV9 and TRBJ2-6; tentatively, D is TRBD2 (6 bases). V was shortened by 4 bases and J by 2 bases, with 16 bases between the two germline ends. This CDR3 contains 17 residues. Germline lookup yields CDR1 SGDLS and CDR2 YYNGEE. CDR3 coding DNA: TGTGCCAGCAGCCCCCGCGGCGGGGTAGCTGGGGCCAACGTCCTGACTTTC. The encoded protein is CASSPRGGVAGANVLTF.

The chain is built from TRBV12-3 or TRBV12-4 and TRBJ1-2, with D unclear. Trimming removed 2 bases from V and 7 bases from J, with 11 bases in between. The CDR3 has 13 residues. CDR3 amino acids: CASSLWRETGYTF. Here the CDR3 DNA reads TGTGCCAGCAGTTTATGGAGGGAGACTGGCTACACCTTC.

The rearrangement joins TRBV5-1 to TRBJ2-3; 7 bases fit TRBD1. The CDR3 has 17 residues. Looked up from germline, CDR1 is SGHRS and CDR2 is YFSETQ. Trimming cost V 0 bases and J 3 bases; bases outside gene matches: 10. The CDR3 protein is CASSLETGLRMTDTQYF. The CDR3 DNA is TGCGCCAGCAGCTTGGAGACAGGGCTTCGGATGACAGATACGCAGTATTTT.

This clone was counted a few times. V usage is TRBV7-8 and J usage is TRBJ2-1, with 9 bases that match TRBD2. CDR1 is SGHVS and CDR2 is FQNEAQ in the germline V gene. The CDR3 is made up of 15 amino acids. Unmatched junction bases numbered 4, after V lost 3 bases and J lost 4 bases. The CDR3 nucleotides read TGTGCCAGCAGCTTCTTAGCGGGGGCTTACAATGAGCAGTTCTTC. Translated, it gives CASSFLAGAYNEQFF.

The chain couples TRBV7-2 to TRBJ1-6; 7 bases line up with TRBD1. The CDR3 runs to 15 residues. Germline CDR1 is SGHTA and CDR2 is FQGNSA. V gave up 1 base and J gave up 6 bases; unmatched junction bases: 3. In nucleotides, the CDR3 is TGTGCCAGCAGCTTAGGTAGACAGGGTAATTCACCCCTCCACTTT. Its protein is CASSLGRQGNSPLHF.

The rearrangement joins TRBV19 to TRBJ1-3; TRBD1 aligns across 10 bases. V dropped 10 bases and J dropped 2; count of bases not matched to a gene: 8. The CDR3 contains 15 residues. Germline assignment: CDR1 LNHDA and CDR2 SQIVND (reference sequence). CDR3 amino acids: CATTRDRGPGNTIYF. The CDR3 DNA sequence: TGTGCCACGACCCGGGACAGGGGACCTGGAAACACCATATATTTT.

The chain has TRBV5-6 and TRBJ2-7, with D uncertain. This CDR3 comprises 13 residues. V was shortened by 7 bases and J by 3 bases, with 14 bases between the two germline ends. Germline-derived CDR1 and CDR2 are SGHDT and YYEEEE. DNA for the CDR3: TGTGCCAGCGGAGTGGATTCGGGCTACGAGCAGTACTTC. It is translated as CASGVDSGYEQYF.

The V call is TRBV9, the J call TRBJ1-3; perhaps TRBD1 as D (5 bases). The CDR3 has 14 amino acids. Trimming removed 3 bases at V and 3 bases at J, with 10 bases between. Germline CDR1 is SGDLS and CDR2 is YYNGEE. CDR3 in amino acids: CASSGREFGNTIYF. As DNA, the CDR3 is TGTGCCAGCAGCGGCAGGGAATTTGGAAACACCATATATTTT.

This chain connects TRBV3-1 (or the pseudogene TRBV3-2) to TRBJ2-7; 7 bases are shared with TRBD2. Germline V gives CDR1 LGHDT, CDR2 YNNKEL (reference sequence). The CDR3 runs to 14 residues. After removal of 1 base from V and 7 bases from J, the junction contained 7 bases not matched to a gene. The CDR3 DNA follows: TGTGCCAGCAGCCAAGTGGGGGGGGTCTCGGAGCAGTACTTC. It encodes CASSQVGGVSEQYF.

This clone was detected a few times. The chain employs TRBV21-1 and TRBJ2-6; the table gives TRBD1 as D, unverified against the DNA. TRBV21-1 is a known pseudogene. The CDR3 spans 20 residues. The CDR3 spells CASSKARQDRGHRGANVLTF. In nucleotides, the CDR3 is TGTGCCAGCAGCAAAGCAAGACAGGACAGGGGGCATCGTGGGGCCAACGTCCTGACTTTC.

The V gene is TRBV11-2, the J gene TRBJ2-2; possible D gene TRBD2, 6 bases. The CDR3 runs 14 residues. Trimming shortened V by 0 bases and J by 7 bases, and 9 bases separated the two germline ends. The germline gives CDR1 SGHAT, CDR2 FQNNGV. This CDR3 is CASSLDGSYGELFF. The DNA of the CDR3 is TGTGCCAGCAGCTTAGACGGGAGCTACGGGGAGCTGTTTTTT.

This chain links TRBV5-4 with TRBJ2-7, with 8 positions matching TRBD2. This CDR3 has 15 amino acids. The germline gives CDR1 SGHNT, CDR2 YYREEE (reference sequence). The V gene end was trimmed by 2 bases and the J gene end by 3 bases; junction bases not matched to a gene: 7. CDR3 nucleotides: TGTGCCAGCAGCTTTACTAGCGGACAGAACTACGAGCAGTACTTC. Amino acid sequence: CASSFTSGQNYEQYF. Together with reference TRBV5-4 and TRBJ2-7, the CDR3 gives the full variable domain: ETGVTQSPTHLIKTRGQQVTLRCSSQSGHNTVSWYQQALGQGPQFIFQYYREEENGRGNFPPRFSGLQFPNYSSELNVNALELDDSALYLCASSFTSGQNYEQYFGPGTRLTVT.

The chain is built from TRBV30 and TRBJ2-1; 10 nucleotides agree with TRBD2. J lost 4 bases, V lost 2 bases, and 2 bases had no gene match. CDR3 length equals 14 residues. CDR1 GTSNPN and CDR2 SVGIG come from the germline V gene (reference sequence). CDR3 DNA: TGTGCCTGGAGTCGGACTAGCGGATACAATGAGCAGTTCTTC. Protein: CAWSRTSGYNEQFF.

The V and J genes are TRBV6-6 and TRBJ2-7; 10 nucleotides align to TRBD2. V dropped 11 bases and J dropped 1; count of bases not matched to a gene: 5. The CDR3 loop spans 13 amino acids. From germline, CDR1 is MNHNY and CDR2 SVGAGI (reference sequence). CDR3 sequence (DNA): TGTGCCTGTGAGCGGGGGGGTTCCTACGAGCAGTACTTC. It codes for CACERGGSYEQYF.

This clone showed up just a few times. CDR3 DNA sequence: TGTGCCAGCTCACAGGGGTCAGGTTCACCCCTCCACTTT. Amino acid sequence: CASSQGSGSPLHF. The chain couples TRBV10-3 to TRBJ1-6, with TRBD1 matching over 7 bases. CDR3 length: 13 residues. Germline CDR1 reads ENHRY; CDR2 reads SYGVKD. With 10 bases clipped from V and 9 bases from J, the junction kept 9 bases outside the gene matches.

J is TRBJ2-3 and V is TRBV12-5; 8 bases align to TRBD1. V lost 6 bases and J lost 4; bases outside the gene matches: 6. The CDR3 runs 14 residues. Germline lookup yields CDR1 LGHNT and CDR2 FRNRAP. CDR3 bases: TGTGCTAGTGGGCGACAGGGGAAGGCAGATACGCAGTATTTT. The encoded protein is CASGRQGKADTQYF.

The rearrangement links TRBV5-1 to TRBJ2-5; D gene unclear. The CDR3 runs 13 residues. Germline CDR1 is SGHRS and CDR2 is YFSETQ. V was cut by 4 bases and J by 3 bases, with 10 bases left in between. Written as DNA, the CDR3 is TGCGCCAGCAGCAACTGGTCTGAAGAGACCCAGTACTTC. Amino acid sequence: CASSNWSEETQYF.

This rearrangement joins TRBV30 to TRBJ1-5, with D possibly TRBD1 on 5 matching bases. The CDR3 runs to 15 residues. Germline assignment: CDR1 GTSNPN and CDR2 SVGIG (reference sequence). With 4 bases removed from V and 3 bases from J, the gap between germline ends came to 16 bases. The CDR3, as DNA: TGTGCCTGGACCCGTATGGGAGGGGACAATCAGCCCCAGCATTTT. Amino acids: CAWTRMGGDNQPQHF.

The genes are TRBV9 and TRBJ2-2; TRBD2 agrees at 9 bases. Germline V gene data show CDR1 as SGDLS and CDR2 as YYNGEE. The CDR3 runs 16 residues. V was pared by 0 bases and J by 5 bases, with 5 bases of the junction left unmatched. The chain's CDR3 is CASSVAASGNTGELFF. CDR3 sequence (DNA): TGTGCCAGCAGCGTAGCGGCTAGCGGGAATACCGGGGAGCTGTTTTTT.

This clone is a singleton in its sample. V and J are TRBV5-4 and TRBJ2-5; maybe TRBD1 (5 bases). Germline lookup yields CDR1 SGHNT and CDR2 YYREEE (reference sequence). The CDR3 totals 14 residues. The V end was cut by 0 bases, the J end by 0 bases, with 6 bases between. The CDR3 sequence is CASSLDRYQETQYF. For the CDR3, the DNA is TGTGCCAGCAGCTTGGACAGGTACCAAGAGACCCAGTACTTC.

The V gene is TRBV6-5, the J gene TRBJ2-1, with 13 bases aligning to TRBD2. The CDR3 is 15 amino acids. V shed 2 bases, J shed 7 bases, and the junction held 2 bases outside the gene matches. Germline V gene data show CDR1 as MNHEY and CDR2 as SVGAGI. In DNA, the CDR3 is TGTGCCAGCAGTTACGAGACTAGCGGGAGGAATGAGCAGTTCTTC. This encodes CASSYETSGRNEQFF.

The CDR3, as DNA: TGTGTCAGAAGCTTAGGAGGACAGGGGGGTTTAAATGAGCAGTTCTTC. Protein: CVRSLGGQGGLNEQFF. The chain joins TRBV7-5 to TRBJ2-1; TRBD1, as called in the table, went unchecked against the DNA. TRBV7-5 is described as a pseudogene. The CDR3 is made up of 16 amino acids.

The chain joins TRBV5-6 to TRBJ2-1, with 7 bases lining up with TRBD1. This CDR3 contains 14 residues. After removal of 2 bases from V and 6 bases from J, the junction contained 5 bases not matched to a gene. Germline CDR1 reads SGHDT; CDR2 reads YYEEEE. The CDR3 DNA is TGTGCCAGCAGCTTACAGGGGTCTGGCAATGAGCAGTTCTTC. The encoded protein is CASSLQGSGNEQFF. Full variable domain (remainder filled in from reference TRBV5-6 and TRBJ2-1): DAGVTQSPTHLIKTRGQQVTLRCSPKSGHDTVSWYQQALGQGPQFIFQYYEEEERQRGNFPDRFSGHQFPNYSSELNVNALLLGDSALYLCASSLQGSGNEQFFGPGTRLTVL.

The gene calls are TRBV18 and TRBJ2-1; 10 bases fit TRBD2. The CDR3 runs to 16 residues. The V and J ends lost 3 bases and 10 bases, in that order; junction bases with no gene match: 12. Germline assignment: CDR1 KGHSH and CDR2 LQKENI. The CDR3 sequence: CASSPPQTSGNGEQFF. CDR3 bases: TGTGCCAGCTCACCCCCCCAAACTAGCGGGAATGGGGAGCAGTTCTTC.

This clone was counted only a few times. V usage is TRBV4-1 and J usage is TRBJ2-7; D is unresolved. Germline loops: CDR1 MGHRA, CDR2 YSYEKL. V was shortened by 3 bases and J by 3 bases, with 12 bases between the two germline ends. The CDR3 sequence is 14 residues long. This chain's CDR3 is CASSHSSTNYEQYF. The CDR3 DNA reads TGCGCCAGCAGCCACAGCTCGACAAACTACGAGCAGTACTTC.

This chain links TRBV5-4 with TRBJ1-2; D perhaps matches TRBD1 (5 bases). The germline V and J ends were trimmed by 4 bases and 6 bases, with 16 bases remaining between them. There are 14 residues in the CDR3. The germline CDR1 and CDR2 sequences are SGHNT and YYREEE (reference sequence). CDR3 in amino acids: CASSPQDTSHGYTF. In DNA form, the CDR3 reads TGTGCCAGCAGCCCTCAGGACACCAGTCATGGCTACACCTTC. Using reference TRBV5-4 and TRBJ1-2 for the parts outside the CDR3, the full variable domain is ETGVTQSPTHLIKTRGQQVTLRCSSQSGHNTVSWYQQALGQGPQFIFQYYREEENGRGNFPPRFSGLQFPNYSSELNVNALELDDSALYLCASSPQDTSHGYTFGSGTRLTVV.

This sequence joins TRBV18 and TRBJ2-7; 7 positions match TRBD1. Germline V gene sequence: CDR1 KGHSH, CDR2 LQKENI. V trimming: 3 bases; J trimming: 0 bases; junction bases outside the gene matches: 14. The CDR3 totals 18 residues. The CDR3 sequence is CASSPPGQTNRPSYEQYF. The CDR3 DNA reads TGTGCCAGCTCACCGCCGGGACAGACTAACAGACCCTCCTACGAGCAGTACTTC.

The chain uses TRBV5-4 and TRBJ2-1, with D uncertain. This CDR3 has 15 amino acids. Germline CDR1 reads SGHNT; CDR2 reads YYREEE (reference sequence). The germline V and J ends were trimmed by 4 bases and 3 bases, with 14 bases remaining between them. CDR3 protein: CASSLPPGGYNEQFF. CDR3 coding DNA: TGTGCCAGCAGCCTACCCCCTGGCGGCTACAATGAGCAGTTCTTC. Complete variable domain (other parts from reference TRBV5-4 and TRBJ2-1): ETGVTQSPTHLIKTRGQQVTLRCSSQSGHNTVSWYQQALGQGPQFIFQYYREEENGRGNFPPRFSGLQFPNYSSELNVNALELDDSALYLCASSLPPGGYNEQFFGPGTRLTVL.

The gene calls are TRBV19 and TRBJ2-7, with TRBD2 matching 10 bases. The CDR3 has 13 residues. The J segment lost 6 bases and the V segment lost 7 bases, leaving 6 bases of the junction unmatched. In germline, CDR1 is LNHDA, CDR2 SQIVND (reference sequence). The CDR3 sequence: CASKTSGRGEQYF. For the CDR3, the DNA is TGTGCCAGTAAAACCAGCGGGAGGGGCGAGCAGTACTTC.

The chain links TRBV7-3 to TRBJ1-1; D call uncertain. V lost 2 bases, J lost 1 base, and 5 bases lay in between. This CDR3 is 13 amino acids long. CDR1 SGHTA and CDR2 FQGTGA come from the germline V gene. The CDR3 DNA sequence: TGTGCCAGCAGCTTAGCAGGGAACACTGAAGCTTTCTTT. Its translation is CASSLAGNTEAFF.

The V call is TRBV27, the J call TRBJ2-7; 14 bases are shared with TRBD2. J was trimmed by 5 bases and V by 1 base; bases with no gene match: 7. Germline-derived CDR1 and CDR2 are MNHEY and SMNVEV (reference sequence). This CDR3 comprises 17 residues. DNA of the CDR3: TGTGCCAGCAGTTTATTCGCCCGGACTAGCGGGAGGAACGAGCAGTACTTC. Encoded protein: CASSLFARTSGRNEQYF.